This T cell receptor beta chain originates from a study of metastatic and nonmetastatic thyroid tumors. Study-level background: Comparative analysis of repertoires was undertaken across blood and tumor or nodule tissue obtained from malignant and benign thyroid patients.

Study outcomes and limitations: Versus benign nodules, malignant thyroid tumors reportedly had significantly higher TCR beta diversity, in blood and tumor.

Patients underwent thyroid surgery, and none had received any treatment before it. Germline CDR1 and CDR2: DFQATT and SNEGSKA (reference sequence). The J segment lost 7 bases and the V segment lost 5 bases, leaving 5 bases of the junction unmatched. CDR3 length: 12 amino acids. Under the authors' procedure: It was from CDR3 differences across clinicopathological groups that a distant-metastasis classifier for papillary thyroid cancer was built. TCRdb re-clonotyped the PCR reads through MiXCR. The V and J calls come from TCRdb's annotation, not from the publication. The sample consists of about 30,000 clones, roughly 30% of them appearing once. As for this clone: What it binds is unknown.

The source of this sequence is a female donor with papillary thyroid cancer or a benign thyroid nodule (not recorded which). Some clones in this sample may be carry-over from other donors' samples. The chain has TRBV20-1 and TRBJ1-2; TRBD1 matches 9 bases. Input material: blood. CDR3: CSALGQGAGYTF. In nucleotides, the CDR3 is TGCAGTGCTTTGGGACAGGGCGCTGGCTACACCTTC.